Listed here are 30 T cell receptor beta chains from one sample, sequenced in a study of blood T cell repertoires in COVID-19. The data were produced by immunoSEQ multiplex PCR, yet TCRdb's version contains in-frame clones alone and is incomplete. This table has 300,000 to 350,000 clones, roughly 90% appearing once. The sequencing sample was made of PBMCs or T cells enriched from blood (not recorded which). The receptor source for this set is a woman aged 25 to 45 who had recovered from COVID-19.

This clone has a single count. The chain carries TRBV28 and TRBJ2-1; 9 bases fit TRBD1. This CDR3 region has 15 residues. After removal of 5 bases from V and 0 bases from J, the junction contained 2 bases not matched to a gene. Germline CDR1 MDHEN, CDR2 SYDVKM. The CDR3 region is CASSMTGGSYNEQFF. CDR3 nucleotides: TGTGCCAGCAGTATGACAGGGGGCTCCTACAATGAGCAGTTCTTC.

This chain connects TRBV5-1 to TRBJ2-1; maybe TRBD1 (6 bases). CDR3 size: 13 residues. Germline V CDR1 and CDR2: SGHRS, YFSETQ. Trimming shortened V by 2 bases and J by 4 bases, and 7 bases separated the two germline ends. In DNA form, the CDR3 reads TGCGCCAGCAGCTTACAGGGATACAATGAGCAGTTCTTC. It encodes CASSLQGYNEQFF.

The table lists this clone with a count of one. The rearrangement uses TRBV10-3 and TRBJ1-1; weak D call: TRBD1 (5 bases). The CDR3 is 16 residues long. Trimming pared 0 bases from V and 1 base from J, leaving 12 bases between. The germline V gene encodes CDR1 ENHRY and CDR2 SYGVKD. CDR3 region: CAISESRGLGNTEAFF. Here the CDR3 DNA reads TGTGCCATCAGTGAGTCGAGGGGACTTGGGAACACTGAAGCTTTCTTT.

The CDR3 reads CASSRQEYNEQFF. The CDR3 DNA reads TGTGCCAGCAGCCGCCAAGAGTACAATGAGCAGTTCTTC. The chain has TRBV7-2 and TRBJ2-1; D not certain. CDR3 length: 13 residues. V lost 5 bases to trimming and J lost 4 bases, with 9 bases between them. The V gene's germline CDR1 is SGHTA and CDR2 FQGNSA.

The gene calls are TRBV18 and TRBJ1-1; no reliable D call. The V and J ends lost 3 bases and 4 bases respectively, with 15 bases between them. The CDR3 spans 15 residues. CDR1 and CDR2 from the germline V gene are KGHSH and LQKENI. The CDR3: CASSPLVVEGTEAFF. CDR3 bases: TGTGCCAGCTCACCTTTGGTCGTGGAGGGCACTGAAGCTTTCTTT.

The rearrangement uses TRBV7-2 and TRBJ2-7, with 7 bases fitting TRBD1. The junction had 13 bases not matched to a gene; V was cut back by 6 bases and J by 2 bases. The CDR3 spans 16 residues. In germline, CDR1 is SGHTA, CDR2 FQGNSA. The CDR3 here is CASSSDNRGSPYEQYF. DNA for the CDR3: TGTGCCAGCAGTAGTGACAACAGGGGATCACCCTACGAGCAGTACTTC.

The chain employs TRBV28 and TRBJ1-2, with a weak D call TRBD1 (6 bases). The CDR3 runs 14 residues. Germline lookup yields CDR1 MDHEN and CDR2 SYDVKM. V shed 7 bases and J shed 3 bases, with 15 bases lying between them. CDR3: CASTMQGFDYGYTF. The CDR3 nucleotides read TGTGCCAGCACTATGCAGGGGTTTGACTATGGCTACACCTTC.

The chain joins TRBV5-1 to TRBJ1-4, with 8 bases matching TRBD1. Losses at the gene ends were 4 bases for V and 5 bases for J; bases not matched to a gene: 7. The CDR3 is 15 amino acids. In germline, CDR1 is SGHRS, CDR2 YFSETQ. This chain's CDR3 is CASSTGQGKNEKLFF. Written as DNA, the CDR3 is TGCGCCAGCAGCACTGGACAGGGAAAGAATGAAAAACTGTTTTTT.

This clone was seen only once. This chain joins TRBV4-1 and TRBJ2-7, with 9 bases that match TRBD2. The V segment lost 0 bases and the J segment 4 bases; nucleotides outside the gene matches: 4. The CDR3 sequence is 15 residues long. Germline CDR1 MGHRA, CDR2 YSYEKL. The CDR3 here is CASSQDRLAAYEQYF. CDR3 DNA sequence: TGCGCCAGCAGCCAAGACCGACTAGCGGCTTACGAGCAGTACTTC.

This sequence joins TRBV3-1 (or the pseudogene TRBV3-2) and TRBJ1-4, with 7 positions matching TRBD1. V trimming: 4 bases; J trimming: 7 bases; junction bases outside the gene matches: 6. The CDR3 is made up of 14 amino acids. Germline V gene sequence: CDR1 LGHDT, CDR2 YNNKEL (reference sequence). CDR3 DNA: TGTGCCAGCAGCCCCGGCCAGGGGGTTGAAAAACTGTTTTTT. It translates to CASSPGQGVEKLFF.

V and J are TRBV3-1 (or the pseudogene TRBV3-2) and TRBJ2-1, with 8 bases matching TRBD2. CDR3 length: 14 residues. CDR1 is LGHDT, CDR2 YNNKEL, per germline (reference sequence). With 4 bases clipped from V and 8 bases from J, the junction kept 7 bases outside the gene matches. In DNA, the CDR3 is TGTGCCAGCAGCCGTAGCGGGAAAGGCGATGAGCAGTTCTTC. This translates into CASSRSGKGDEQFF.

The rearrangement links TRBV10-3 to TRBJ1-3; 11 positions match TRBD1. Per the germline V gene, CDR1 is ENHRY and CDR2 is SYGVKD. With V trimmed by 7 bases and J by 4 bases, 9 bases remained unmatched. The CDR3 sequence is 16 residues long. The CDR3 sequence: CAITRGQGASGNTIYF. The CDR3, as DNA: TGTGCCATCACCCGAGGACAGGGGGCATCCGGAAACACCATATATTTT.

The chain is built from TRBV27 and TRBJ2-1, with 8 bases identical to TRBD2. CDR3 length equals 14 residues. CDR1 and CDR2 (germline): MNHEY, SMNVEV (reference sequence). Trimming cost V 6 bases and J 5 bases; bases outside gene matches: 6. For the CDR3, the DNA is TGTGCCAGCAGGGAGCGGGAGAAGGACAATGAGCAGTTCTTC. Its translation is CASREREKDNEQFF.

The CDR3 nucleotides read TGTGCCAGCAGTTCCGGCACTAGCACGTTGTACGAGCAGTACTTC. It is translated as CASSSGTSTLYEQYF. The chain employs TRBV27 and TRBJ2-7; perhaps TRBD2 as D (6 bases). The CDR3 runs 15 residues. With 4 bases removed from V and 4 bases from J, the gap between germline ends came to 17 bases. Germline values: CDR1 MNHEY, CDR2 SMNVEV (reference sequence).

This clone was recorded only once. This sequence joins TRBV3-1 (or the pseudogene TRBV3-2) and TRBJ2-7, with D perhaps TRBD1 (6 bases). Germline CDR1 reads LGHDT; CDR2 reads YNNKEL (reference sequence). The V end lost 1 base, the J end lost 3 bases, and 13 bases lay between the germline ends. CDR3 size: 15 residues. The DNA for the CDR3 is TGTGCCAGCAGCCAAGGCCAGGGGAAGAACTACGAGCAGTACTTC. Translation: CASSQGQGKNYEQYF.

The rearrangement links TRBV6-5 to TRBJ2-2; D is possibly TRBD2 (5 bases). The V gene's germline CDR1 is MNHEY and CDR2 SVGAGI. The CDR3 covers 15 residues. Trimming took 2 bases from V and 2 from J, leaving 9 bases between them. The CDR3 sequence is CASSYRRFNTGELFF. In DNA, the CDR3 is TGTGCCAGCAGTTACAGGAGGTTCAACACCGGGGAGCTGTTTTTT.

Only one count was recorded for this clone. This chain connects TRBV19 to TRBJ2-6; D might be TRBD1 (6 bases). The CDR3 totals 18 residues. Per the germline V gene, CDR1 is LNHDA and CDR2 is SQIVND (reference sequence). V lost 2 bases and J lost 0, with 14 bases in between. The CDR3 is CASSIMWGPGSGANVLTF. For the CDR3, the DNA is TGTGCCAGTAGTATAATGTGGGGGCCTGGCTCTGGGGCCAACGTCCTGACTTTC.

The V and J genes are TRBV5-1 and TRBJ2-1, with 9 bases fitting TRBD2. Germline V gene sequence: CDR1 SGHRS, CDR2 YFSETQ. Trimming removed 0 bases from V and 4 bases from J; junction bases left unmatched: 5. The CDR3 is made up of 16 amino acids. In DNA, the CDR3 is TGCGCCAGCAGCTTGGGACTAGCGGCCCTTTACAATGAGCAGTTCTTC. It yields the protein CASSLGLAALYNEQFF.

A single count supports this clone. This sequence joins TRBV19 and TRBJ1-4; the D gene is possibly TRBD1 (5 bases). The CDR3 is made up of 15 amino acids. Germline CDR1 and CDR2: LNHDA and SQIVND (reference sequence). V was cut by 6 bases and J by 6 bases, with 17 bases left in between. CDR3 region: CASRDHGTEDEKLFF. CDR3 coding DNA: TGTGCCAGTAGGGACCACGGGACTGAGGATGAAAAACTGTTTTTT.

The V gene is TRBV30, the J gene TRBJ1-6; TRBD1 aligns across 7 bases. CDR3 size: 15 residues. V lost 4 bases and J lost 9; bases outside the gene matches: 12. Germline assignment: CDR1 GTSNPN and CDR2 SVGIG (reference sequence). The CDR3 coding sequence is TGTGCCTGGACCCCCGGCAGGGGGTGGTTTTCACCCCTCCACTTT. This sequence encodes CAWTPGRGWFSPLHF.

V usage is TRBV18 and J usage is TRBJ1-1; 7 nucleotides line up with TRBD1. Germline values: CDR1 KGHSH, CDR2 LQKENI. V trimming: 3 bases; J trimming: 10 bases; junction bases outside the gene matches: 8. The CDR3 is made up of 13 amino acids. The CDR3 DNA reads as TGTGCCAGCTCACCTAACAGGGGTGTCCTAGCTTTCTTT. Its protein is CASSPNRGVLAFF. Full variable domain (outside the CDR3, taken from reference TRBV18 and TRBJ1-1): NAGVMQNPRHLVRRRGQEARLRCSPMKGHSHVYWYRQLPEEGLKFMVYLQKENIIDESGMPKERFSAEFPKEGPSILRIQQVVRGDSAAYFCASSPNRGVLAFFGQGTRLTVV.

CDR3 nucleotides: TGTGCCAGCAGTTCCCCTCGGACTAGCGGTTACAATGAGCAGTTCTTC. Translated: CASSSPRTSGYNEQFF. The rearrangement links TRBV6-5 to TRBJ2-1; TRBD2 aligns across 10 bases. CDR1 is MNHEY and CDR2 is SVGAGI in the germline V gene. This CDR3 spans 16 amino acids. V was pared by 4 bases and J by 4 bases, with 7 bases of the junction left unmatched.

The rearrangement links TRBV18 to TRBJ2-5; 9 bases are a match to TRBD2. The V and J ends lost 2 bases and 5 bases, in that order; junction bases with no gene match: 6. Germline V gene lookup returns CDR1 KGHSH and CDR2 LQKENI. The CDR3 has 15 residues. The CDR3 coding sequence is TGTGCCAGCTCACCAAGGCGGGAGGGCCACGAGACCCAGTACTTC. Translated: CASSPRREGHETQYF.

This sequence joins TRBV11-1 and TRBJ2-1, with D hard to call. The germline V gene has CDR1 SGHAT and CDR2 FQDESV (reference sequence). This CDR3 region has 15 residues. The ends were cut back, 1 base at V and 0 bases at J, with 7 bases in the middle. The CDR3, as DNA: TGTGCCAGCAGCTTAGATCTCAGCTCCTACAATGAGCAGTTCTTC. Its protein is CASSLDLSSYNEQFF.

In DNA, the CDR3 is TGTGCCAGCAGCCGGGGAGGGCAAATGCTAGGAGATACGCAGTATTTT. Translating gives CASSRGGQMLGDTQYF. The genes are TRBV3-1 (or the pseudogene TRBV3-2) and TRBJ2-3, with 7 bases that match TRBD2. Germline-derived CDR1 and CDR2 are LGHDT and YNNKEL (reference sequence). The CDR3 contains 16 residues. The V gene end was trimmed by 4 bases and the J gene end by 5 bases; junction bases not matched to a gene: 12.

The V and J genes are TRBV30 and TRBJ1-4, with 9 positions matching TRBD1. The CDR3 is 14 amino acids. Germline V CDR1 and CDR2: GTSNPN, SVGIG (reference sequence). The ends lost 3 bases at V and 10 bases at J; junction bases unmatched: 9. The CDR3 here is CAWRTGGASGKLFF. The CDR3 region has the DNA TGTGCCTGGAGGACAGGGGGGGCCTCTGGAAAACTGTTTTTT.

The chain carries TRBV19 and TRBJ1-2; the D is unclear. CDR1 and CDR2 from the germline V gene are LNHDA and SQIVND (reference sequence). Trimming took 7 bases from V and 0 from J, leaving 18 bases between them. This CDR3 is 16 amino acids long. In nucleotides, the CDR3 is TGTGCCAGTACCCCCTGGTTGATTGGAGCTAACTATGGCTACACCTTC. Translated, it gives CASTPWLIGANYGYTF.

The J gene is TRBJ1-2, the V gene TRBV18, with D unresolved. Trimming stripped 1 base from V and 8 bases from J, with 8 bases between. CDR1 is KGHSH, CDR2 LQKENI, per germline. The CDR3 runs to 12 residues. The CDR3 region has the DNA TGTGCCAGCTCACCACAACCCGAGGGCTACACCTTC. Translating it yields CASSPQPEGYTF.

This chain links TRBV5-1 with TRBJ2-2; TRBD1 aligns across 11 bases. This CDR3 is built from 17 residues. The V segment lost 0 bases and the J segment 7 bases; nucleotides outside the gene matches: 8. Germline V lookup: CDR1 SGHRS, CDR2 YFSETQ. The CDR3 nucleotides read TGCGCCAGCAGCTTGGCCTGGACAGGGGGCGCGAACGGGGAGCTGTTTTTT. It yields the protein CASSLAWTGGANGELFF.

CDR3 in DNA: TGCGCCAGCAGCTTGGAGCTAGCGGACAACAATGAGCAGTTCTTC. Protein sequence: CASSLELADNNEQFF. This chain joins TRBV5-1 and TRBJ2-1, with 7 bases that match TRBD2. V lost 0 bases, J lost 5 bases, and 5 bases stayed unmatched. This CDR3 region has 15 residues. Germline CDR1 reads SGHRS; CDR2 reads YFSETQ. Drawing the rest from reference TRBV5-1 and TRBJ2-1, the complete variable domain is KAGVTQTPRYLIKTRGQQVTLSCSPISGHRSVSWYQQTPGQGLQFLFEYFSETQRNKGNFPGRFSGRQFSNSRSEMNVSTLELGDSALYLCASSLELADNNEQFFGPGTRLTVL.